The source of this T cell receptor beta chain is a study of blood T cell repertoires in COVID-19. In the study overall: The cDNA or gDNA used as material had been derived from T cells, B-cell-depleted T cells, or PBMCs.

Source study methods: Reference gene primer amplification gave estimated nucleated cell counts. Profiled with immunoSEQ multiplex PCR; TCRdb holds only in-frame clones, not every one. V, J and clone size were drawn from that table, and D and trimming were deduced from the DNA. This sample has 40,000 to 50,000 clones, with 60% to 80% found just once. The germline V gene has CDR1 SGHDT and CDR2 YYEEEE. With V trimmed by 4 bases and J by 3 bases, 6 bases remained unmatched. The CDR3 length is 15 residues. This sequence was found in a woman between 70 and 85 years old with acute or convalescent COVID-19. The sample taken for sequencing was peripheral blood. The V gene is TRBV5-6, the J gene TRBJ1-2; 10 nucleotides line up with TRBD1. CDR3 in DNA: TGTGCCAGCAGCGTCGACAGGGGGCTTCACTATGGCTACACCTTC. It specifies CASSVDRGLHYGYTF.